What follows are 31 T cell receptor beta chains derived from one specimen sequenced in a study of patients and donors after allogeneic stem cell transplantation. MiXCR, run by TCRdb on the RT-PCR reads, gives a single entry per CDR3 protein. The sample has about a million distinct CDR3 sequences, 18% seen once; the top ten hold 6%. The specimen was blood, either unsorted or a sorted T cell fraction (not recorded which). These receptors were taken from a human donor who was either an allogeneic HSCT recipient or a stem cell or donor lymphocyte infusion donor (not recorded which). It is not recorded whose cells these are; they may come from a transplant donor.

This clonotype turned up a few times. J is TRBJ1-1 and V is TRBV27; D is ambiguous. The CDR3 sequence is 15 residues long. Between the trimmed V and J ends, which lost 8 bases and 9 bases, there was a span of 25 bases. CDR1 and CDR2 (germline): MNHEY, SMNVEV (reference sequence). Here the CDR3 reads CASSRDLAGSGKAFF. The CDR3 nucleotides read TGTGCCAGCTCCCGGGATCTCGCGGGATCCGGAAAAGCTTTCTTT.

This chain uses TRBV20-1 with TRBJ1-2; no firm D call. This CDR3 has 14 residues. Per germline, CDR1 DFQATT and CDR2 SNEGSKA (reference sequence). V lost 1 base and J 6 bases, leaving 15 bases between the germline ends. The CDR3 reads CSARGPLNENGYTF. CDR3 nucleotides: TGCAGTGCTAGAGGACCCCTAAATGAGAATGGCTACACCTTC.

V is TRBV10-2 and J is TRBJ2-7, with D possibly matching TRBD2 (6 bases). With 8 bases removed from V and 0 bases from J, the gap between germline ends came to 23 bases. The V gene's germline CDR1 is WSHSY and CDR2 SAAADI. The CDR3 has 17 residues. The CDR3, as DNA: TGCGCCAGCCATGATCACCTCGGGACTTCGAGCTCCTACGAGCAGTACTTC. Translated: CASHDHLGTSSSYEQYF.

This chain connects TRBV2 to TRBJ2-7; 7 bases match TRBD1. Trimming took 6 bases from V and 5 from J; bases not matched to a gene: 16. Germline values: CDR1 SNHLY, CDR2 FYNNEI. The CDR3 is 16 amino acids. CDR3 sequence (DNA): TGTGCCAGCAGCCGGAAGAGGACAGGCGCGAACGACGAGCAGTACTTC. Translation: CASSRKRTGANDEQYF.

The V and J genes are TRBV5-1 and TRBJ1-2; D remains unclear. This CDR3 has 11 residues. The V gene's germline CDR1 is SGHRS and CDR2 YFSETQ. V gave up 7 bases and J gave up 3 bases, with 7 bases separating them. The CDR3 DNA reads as TGCGCCAGCGAGGGAGACTATGGCTACACCTTC. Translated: CASEGDYGYTF.

CDR3 sequence reads: CASSPQPPMPSSPLHF. The DNA for the CDR3 is TGTGCCAGCAGTCCCCAACCGCCAATGCCAAGTTCACCCCTCCACTTT. The gene calls are TRBV28 and TRBJ1-6; D not resolved. The length of the CDR3 is 16 residues. Trimming pared 5 bases from V and 9 bases from J, leaving 20 bases between. Germline lookup yields CDR1 MDHEN and CDR2 SYDVKM. The entire variable domain, with the rest obtained from reference TRBV28 and TRBJ1-6, is as follows: DVKVTQSSRYLVKRTGEKVFLECVQDMDHENMFWYRQDPGLGLRLIYFSYDVKMKEKGDIPEGYSVSREKKERFSLILESASTNQTSMYLCASSPQPPMPSSPLHFGNGTRLTVT.

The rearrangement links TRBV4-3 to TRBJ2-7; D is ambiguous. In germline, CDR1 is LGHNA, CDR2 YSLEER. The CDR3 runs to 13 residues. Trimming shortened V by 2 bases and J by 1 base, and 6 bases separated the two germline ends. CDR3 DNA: TGCGCCAGCAGCCAAAGCCGTTCCTACGAGCAGTACTTC. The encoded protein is CASSQSRSYEQYF.

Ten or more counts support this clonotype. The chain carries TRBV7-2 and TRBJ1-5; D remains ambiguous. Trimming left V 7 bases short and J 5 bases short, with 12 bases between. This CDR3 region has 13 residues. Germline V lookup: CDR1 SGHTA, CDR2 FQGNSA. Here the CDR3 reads CASTSRPDQPQHF. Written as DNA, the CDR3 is TGTGCCAGCACCTCAAGACCCGATCAGCCCCAGCATTTT.

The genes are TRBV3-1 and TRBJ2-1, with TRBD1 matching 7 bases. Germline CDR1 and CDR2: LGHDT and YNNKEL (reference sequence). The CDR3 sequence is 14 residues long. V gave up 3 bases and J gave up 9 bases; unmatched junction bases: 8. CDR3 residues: CASSQDQGVGEQFF. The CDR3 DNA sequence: TGTGCCAGCAGCCAGGACCAGGGGGTTGGTGAGCAGTTCTTC.

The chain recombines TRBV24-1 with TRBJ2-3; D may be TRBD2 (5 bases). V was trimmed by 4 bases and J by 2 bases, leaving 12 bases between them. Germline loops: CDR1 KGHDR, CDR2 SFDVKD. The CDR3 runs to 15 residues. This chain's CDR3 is CATSDPDWYTDTQYF. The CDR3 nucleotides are TGTGCCACCAGTGACCCGGACTGGTACACAGATACGCAGTATTTT.

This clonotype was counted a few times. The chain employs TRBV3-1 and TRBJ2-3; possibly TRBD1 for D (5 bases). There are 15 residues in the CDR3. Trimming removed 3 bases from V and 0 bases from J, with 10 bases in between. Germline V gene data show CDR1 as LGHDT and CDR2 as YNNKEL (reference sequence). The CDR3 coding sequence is TGTGCCAGCAGCCACGATGGGGCTAGCACAGATACGCAGTATTTT. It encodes CASSHDGASTDTQYF.

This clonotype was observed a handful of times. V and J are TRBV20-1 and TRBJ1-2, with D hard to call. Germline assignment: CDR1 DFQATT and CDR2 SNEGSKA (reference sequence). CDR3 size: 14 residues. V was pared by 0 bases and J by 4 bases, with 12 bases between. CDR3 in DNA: TGCAGTGCTAGAGATCCGGCGGATACCTATGGCTACACCTTC. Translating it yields CSARDPADTYGYTF.

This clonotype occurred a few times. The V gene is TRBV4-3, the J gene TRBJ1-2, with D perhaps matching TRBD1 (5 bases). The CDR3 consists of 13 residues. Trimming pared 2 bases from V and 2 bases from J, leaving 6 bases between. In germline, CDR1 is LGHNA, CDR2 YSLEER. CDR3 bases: TGCGCCAGCAGCCAAAGGGACAACTATGGCTACACCTTC. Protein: CASSQRDNYGYTF.

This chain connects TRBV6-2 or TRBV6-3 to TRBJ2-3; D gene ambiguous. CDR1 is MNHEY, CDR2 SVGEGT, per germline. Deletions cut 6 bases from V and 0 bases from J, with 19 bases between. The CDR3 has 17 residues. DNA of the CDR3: TGTGCCAGCAGCCCTTTGGATGGTCGACCTAGCACAGATACGCAGTATTTT. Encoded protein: CASSPLDGRPSTDTQYF.

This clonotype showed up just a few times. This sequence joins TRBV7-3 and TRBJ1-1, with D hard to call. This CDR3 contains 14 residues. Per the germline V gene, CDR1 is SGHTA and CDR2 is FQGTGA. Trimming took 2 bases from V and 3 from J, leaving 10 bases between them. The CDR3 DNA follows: TGTGCCAGCAGCTTACGCCCCCATGACACTGAAGCTTTCTTT. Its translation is CASSLRPHDTEAFF.

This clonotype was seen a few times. Written as DNA, the CDR3 is TGTGCCAGCAGTTCCTCGACAGGACGACATAATTCACCCCTCCACTTT. As protein: CASSSSTGRHNSPLHF. The V call is TRBV6-5, the J call TRBJ1-6, with a tentative D call TRBD1 (6 bases). Looked up from germline, CDR1 is MNHEY and CDR2 is SVGAGI. The CDR3 is 16 residues long. The V end was cut by 4 bases, the J end by 5 bases, with 15 bases between.

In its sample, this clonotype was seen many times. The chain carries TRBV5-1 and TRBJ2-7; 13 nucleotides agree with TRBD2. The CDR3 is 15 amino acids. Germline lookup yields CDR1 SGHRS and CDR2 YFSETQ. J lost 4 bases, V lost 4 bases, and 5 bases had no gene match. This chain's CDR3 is CASSPGLAGVYEQYF. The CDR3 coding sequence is TGCGCCAGCAGCCCCGGACTAGCGGGAGTTTACGAGCAGTACTTC.

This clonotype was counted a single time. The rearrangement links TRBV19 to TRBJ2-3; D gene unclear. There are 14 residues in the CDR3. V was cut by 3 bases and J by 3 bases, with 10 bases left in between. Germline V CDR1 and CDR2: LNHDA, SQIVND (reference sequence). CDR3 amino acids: CASSIRVATDTQYF. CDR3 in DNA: TGTGCCAGTAGTATCCGCGTAGCAACAGATACGCAGTATTTT.

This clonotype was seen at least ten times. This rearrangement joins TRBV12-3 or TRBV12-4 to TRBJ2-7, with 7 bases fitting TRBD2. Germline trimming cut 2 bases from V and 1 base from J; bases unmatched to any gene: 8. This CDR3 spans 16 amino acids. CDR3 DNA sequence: TGTGCCAGCAGTTTAAGGTACCGGGACTATTCCTACGAGCAGTACTTC. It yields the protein CASSLRYRDYSYEQYF.

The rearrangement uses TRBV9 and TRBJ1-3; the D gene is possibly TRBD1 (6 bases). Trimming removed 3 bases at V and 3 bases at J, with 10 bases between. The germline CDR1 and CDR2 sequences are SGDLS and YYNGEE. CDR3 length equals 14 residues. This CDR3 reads CASSAYRDGNTIYF. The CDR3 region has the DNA TGTGCCAGCAGCGCCTACAGGGATGGAAACACCATATATTTT.

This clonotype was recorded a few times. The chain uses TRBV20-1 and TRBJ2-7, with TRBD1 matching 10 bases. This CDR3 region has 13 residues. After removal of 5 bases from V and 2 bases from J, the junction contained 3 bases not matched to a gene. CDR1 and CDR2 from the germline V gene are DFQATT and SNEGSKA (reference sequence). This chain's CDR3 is CSAPGTGAYEQYF. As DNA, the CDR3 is TGCAGTGCTCCCGGGACAGGGGCCTACGAGCAGTACTTC.

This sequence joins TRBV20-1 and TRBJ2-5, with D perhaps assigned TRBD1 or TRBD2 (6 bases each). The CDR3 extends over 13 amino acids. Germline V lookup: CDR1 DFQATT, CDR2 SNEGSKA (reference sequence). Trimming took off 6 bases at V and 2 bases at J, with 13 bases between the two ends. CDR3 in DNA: TGCAGTGCGCCCGAGGGGGGTCAAGAGACCCAGTACTTC. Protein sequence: CSAPEGGQETQYF.

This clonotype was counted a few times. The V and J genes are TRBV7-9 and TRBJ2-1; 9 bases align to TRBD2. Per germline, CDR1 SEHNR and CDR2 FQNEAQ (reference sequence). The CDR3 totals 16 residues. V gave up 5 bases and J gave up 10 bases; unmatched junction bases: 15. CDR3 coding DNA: TGTGCCAGCAGCGATTTGAGCGGGAGGACAACAAAAGAGCAGTTCTTC. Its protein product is CASSDLSGRTTKEQFF.

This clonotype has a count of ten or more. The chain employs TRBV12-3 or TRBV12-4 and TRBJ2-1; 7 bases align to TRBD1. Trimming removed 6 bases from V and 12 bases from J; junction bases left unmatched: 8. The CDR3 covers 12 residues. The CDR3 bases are TGTGCCAGCAGCCTACAGGGGATTGGGCAGTTCTTC. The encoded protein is CASSLQGIGQFF.

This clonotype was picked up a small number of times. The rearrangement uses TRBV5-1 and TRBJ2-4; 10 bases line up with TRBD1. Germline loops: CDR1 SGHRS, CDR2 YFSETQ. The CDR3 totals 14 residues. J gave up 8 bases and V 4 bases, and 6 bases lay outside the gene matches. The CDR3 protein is CASSPRTGGDIQYF. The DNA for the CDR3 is TGCGCCAGCAGCCCACGGACAGGGGGGGACATTCAGTACTTC.

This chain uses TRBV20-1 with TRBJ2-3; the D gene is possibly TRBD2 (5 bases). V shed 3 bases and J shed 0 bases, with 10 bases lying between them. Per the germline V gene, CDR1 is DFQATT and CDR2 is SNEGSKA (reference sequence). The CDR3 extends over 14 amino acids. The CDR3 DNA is TGCAGTGCTAGTGGGTCTAGCAGCACAGATACGCAGTATTTT. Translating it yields CSASGSSSTDTQYF.

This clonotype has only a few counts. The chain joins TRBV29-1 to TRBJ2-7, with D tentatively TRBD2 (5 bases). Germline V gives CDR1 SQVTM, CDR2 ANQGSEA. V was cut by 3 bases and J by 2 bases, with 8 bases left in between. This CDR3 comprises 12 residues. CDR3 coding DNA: TGCAGCGTTGATTTGGGAGCCTACGAGCAGTACTTC. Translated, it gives CSVDLGAYEQYF.

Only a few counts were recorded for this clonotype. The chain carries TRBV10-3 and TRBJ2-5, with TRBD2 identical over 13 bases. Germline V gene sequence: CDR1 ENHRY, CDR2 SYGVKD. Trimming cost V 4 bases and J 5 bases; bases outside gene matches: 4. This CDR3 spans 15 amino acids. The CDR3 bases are TGTGCCATCAGTGCGGGACTAGCGGGATTGGAGACCCAGTACTTC. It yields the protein CAISAGLAGLETQYF.

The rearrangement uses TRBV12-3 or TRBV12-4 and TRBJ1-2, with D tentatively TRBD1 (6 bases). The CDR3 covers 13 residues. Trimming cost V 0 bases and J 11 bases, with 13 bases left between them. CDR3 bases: TGTGCCAGCAGTTTAGCAGGGGGACTCCGATACACCTTC. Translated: CASSLAGGLRYTF.

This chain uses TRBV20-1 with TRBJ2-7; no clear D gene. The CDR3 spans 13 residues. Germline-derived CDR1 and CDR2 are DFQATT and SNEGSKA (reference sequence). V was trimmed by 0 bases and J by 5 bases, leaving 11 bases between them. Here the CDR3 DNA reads TGCAGTGCTAGAGATCCCAGGTTCCACGAGCAGTACTTC. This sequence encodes CSARDPRFHEQYF.

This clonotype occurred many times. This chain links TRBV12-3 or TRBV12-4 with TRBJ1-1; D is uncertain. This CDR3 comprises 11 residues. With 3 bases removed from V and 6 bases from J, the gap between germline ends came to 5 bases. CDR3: CASSFRAEAFF. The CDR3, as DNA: TGTGCCAGCAGTTTTCGTGCTGAAGCTTTCTTT.